These 5 T cell receptor beta chains were sequenced from one sample in a study of T cell responses to AZD1222 COVID-19 vaccine. Here immunoSEQ multiplex PCR was the method, and the copy in TCRdb shows in-frame clones only, minus some. Of about 150,000 clones in the sample, more than 85% were seen once. The specimen comprised peripheral blood, sampled on day 0 of AZD1222 vaccination. The source is an adult in good health.

J is TRBJ2-7 and V is TRBV24-1; D is perhaps TRBD1 or TRBD2 (5 bases each). V lost 3 bases and J 4 bases, leaving 18 bases between the germline ends. Germline V lookup: CDR1 KGHDR, CDR2 SFDVKD. CDR3 length: 16 residues. The CDR3 DNA reads TGTGCCACCAGTGATCCGGCTCTGGGGGTCAAATACGAGCAGTACTTC. Residues: CATSDPALGVKYEQYF.

This sequence joins TRBV5-5 and TRBJ2-2; weak D call: TRBD2 (5 bases). The CDR3 is made up of 15 amino acids. With 4 bases removed from V and 4 bases from J, the gap between germline ends came to 14 bases. CDR1 is SGHKS and CDR2 is YYEKEE in the germline V gene (reference sequence). CDR3 region: CASSGSTGFTGELFF. The CDR3 nucleotides read TGTGCCAGCAGCGGATCTACGGGATTCACCGGGGAGCTGTTTTTT.

CDR3 DNA: TGTGCCAGCAGCCCTGGGACTACCGGGGCCAACGTCCTGACTTTC. Translated: CASSPGTTGANVLTF. The chain uses TRBV4-2 and TRBJ2-6; the match to TRBD2 covers 7 bases. The V and J ends lost 4 bases and 4 bases, in that order; junction bases with no gene match: 4. CDR3 length equals 15 residues. Germline CDR1 is LGHNA and CDR2 is YNFKEQ.

The CDR3 sequence is CASSGAGIGTGNTIYF. The DNA for the CDR3 is TGTGCCAGCAGTGGGGCAGGCATAGGGACTGGAAACACCATATATTTT. The chain combines TRBV2 with TRBJ1-3; the D is unclear. V lost 4 bases to trimming and J lost 2 bases, with 15 bases between them. The CDR3 spans 16 residues. CDR1 is SNHLY, CDR2 FYNNEI, per germline.

This rearrangement joins TRBV20-1 to TRBJ2-7; D unclear. Germline V gives CDR1 DFQATT, CDR2 SNEGSKA (reference sequence). Between the trimmed V and J ends, which lost 3 bases and 5 bases, there was a span of 5 bases. This CDR3 has 10 residues. This chain's CDR3 is CSASFDEQYF. DNA for the CDR3: TGCAGTGCTAGCTTCGACGAGCAGTACTTC.